The sequence of this TCR beta chain was determined in a study of T cell changes during pregnancy in multiple sclerosis. The length of the CDR3 is 16 residues. V lost 0 bases and J lost 2, with 13 bases in between. Germline CDR1 reads LGHNA; CDR2 reads YSLEER. Sequencing used immunoSEQ multiplex PCR; TCRdb keeps in-frame clones, though not all of them. The sample has over 60,000 clones, approximately 90% seen once. The J gene is TRBJ1-2, the V gene TRBV4-3; a weak D match, TRBD1 (6 bases). Material: peripheral blood, obtained in the first trimester of pregnancy. The TCR was taken from a female donor with multiple sclerosis, enrolled in a pregnancy study. CDR3 DNA sequence: TGCGCCAGCAGCCAAGATAGAGGGGGAGTCAACTATGGCTACACCTTC. As protein: CASSQDRGGVNYGYTF.